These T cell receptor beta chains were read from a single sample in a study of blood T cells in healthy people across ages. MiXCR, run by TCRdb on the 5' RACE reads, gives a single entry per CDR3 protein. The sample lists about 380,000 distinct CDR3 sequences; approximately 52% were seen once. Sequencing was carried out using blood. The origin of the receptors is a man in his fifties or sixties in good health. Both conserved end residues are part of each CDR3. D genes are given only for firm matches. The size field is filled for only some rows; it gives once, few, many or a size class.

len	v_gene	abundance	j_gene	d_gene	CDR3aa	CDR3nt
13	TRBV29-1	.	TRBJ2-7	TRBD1	CSVAGQGAYEQYF	TGCAGCGTCGCTGGACAGGGGGCTTACGAGCAGTACTTC
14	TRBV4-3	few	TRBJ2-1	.	CASSQELGPNEQFF	TGCGCCAGCAGCCAAGAACTGGGGCCCAATGAGCAGTTCTTC
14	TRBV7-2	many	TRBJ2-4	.	CASSLNQGSDIQYF	TGTGCCAGCAGCCTTAATCAGGGGTCGGACATTCAGTACTTC
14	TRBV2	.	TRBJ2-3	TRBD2	CASTRTSGRDTQYF	TGTGCCAGCACCAGGACTAGCGGGAGGGATACGCAGTATTTT
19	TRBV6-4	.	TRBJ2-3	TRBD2	CASSVQGIAGGRVTDTQYF	TGTGCCAGCAGCGTCCAGGGGATAGCGGGGGGAAGAGTCACAGATACGCAGTATTTT
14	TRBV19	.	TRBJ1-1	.	CASSIAPGRTEAFF	TGTGCCAGTAGTATAGCCCCAGGGAGGACTGAAGCTTTCTTT
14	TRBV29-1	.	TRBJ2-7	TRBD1	CSVEAAHRGYEQYF	TGCAGCGTTGAAGCTGCGCACAGGGGCTACGAGCAGTACTTC
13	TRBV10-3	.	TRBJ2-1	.	CAISETLTYEQFF	TGTGCCATCAGTGAGACGCTTACCTACGAGCAGTTCTTC
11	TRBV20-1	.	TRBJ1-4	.	CSARDGGKLFF	TGCAGTGCTAGAGATGGAGGAAAACTGTTTTTT
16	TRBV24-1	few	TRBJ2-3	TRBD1	CATSDLQGTGTDTQYF	TGTGCCACCAGTGATCTACAGGGGACGGGGACAGATACGCAGTATTTT
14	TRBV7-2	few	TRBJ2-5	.	CASSLVSGVETQYF	TGTGCCAGCAGCTTAGTTTCGGGCGTCGAGACCCAGTACTTC
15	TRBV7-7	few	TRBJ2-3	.	CASSPTTGPIDTQYF	TGTGCTAGCAGCCCGACGACAGGCCCCATTGATACGCAGTATTTT
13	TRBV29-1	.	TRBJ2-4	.	CSVLHGRQNIQYF	TGCAGCGTCCTCCACGGACGTCAAAACATTCAGTACTTC
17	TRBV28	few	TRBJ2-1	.	CASSFPGSAGGKNEQFF	TGTGCCAGCAGTTTCCCCGGATCGGCAGGGGGGAAGAATGAGCAGTTCTTC
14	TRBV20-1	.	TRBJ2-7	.	CSTRLSGVSYEQYF	TGCAGTACACGGCTGAGTGGAGTCTCCTACGAGCAGTACTTC
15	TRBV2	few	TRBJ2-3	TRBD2	CASSALAERTDTQYF	TGTGCCAGCAGTGCACTAGCGGAACGCACAGATACGCAGTATTTT
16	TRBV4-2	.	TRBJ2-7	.	CASSPRRVSSEDEQYF	TGTGCCAGCAGCCCCCGGCGAGTTTCCTCTGAGGACGAGCAGTACTTC
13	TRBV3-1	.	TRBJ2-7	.	CASSQVTSYEQYF	TGTGCCAGCAGCCAAGTCACCTCCTACGAGCAGTACTTC
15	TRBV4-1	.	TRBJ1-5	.	CASSQAGGANQPQHF	TGCGCCAGCAGCCAAGCTGGGGGCGCGAATCAGCCCCAGCATTTT
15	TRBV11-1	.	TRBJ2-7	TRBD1	CASSLYGQDYYEQYF	TGTGCCAGCAGCTTATATGGACAGGATTATTACGAGCAGTACTTC
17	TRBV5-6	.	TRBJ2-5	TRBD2	CASSLPQLSGGQETQYF	TGTGCCAGCAGCTTGCCCCAGCTCTCCGGGGGGCAAGAGACCCAGTACTTC
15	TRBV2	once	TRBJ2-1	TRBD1	CASSTGGAAYNEQFF	TGTGCCAGCAGCACAGGGGGCGCGGCCTACAATGAGCAGTTCTTC
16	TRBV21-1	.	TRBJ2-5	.	CASSKRISGAEETQYF	TGTGCCAGCAGCAAACGGATTAGCGGAGCAGAAGAGACCCAGTACTTC
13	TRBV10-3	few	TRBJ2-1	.	CAISESNRNEQFF	TGTGCCATCAGTGAGTCGAATAGGAATGAGCAGTTCTTC
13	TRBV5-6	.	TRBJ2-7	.	CASSPASGYEQYF	TGTGCCAGCAGCCCGGCGTCAGGCTACGAGCAGTACTTC